A single sample gave rise to the 24 T cell receptor beta chains below, sequenced in a study of T cells in Graves' hyperthyroidism and ophthalmopathy (dated by TCRdb to between 2018 and 2021). The library was obtained by multiplex PCR. These reads were obtained on an Illumina HiSeq 2000. The TCR beta CDR3 regions were amplified from the RNA transcripts. The TCR CDR3 was subjected to a first round of RT-PCR using the HTBI primer set and the Qiagen OneStep RT-PCR kit. TCRdb reprocessed the public reads (quality trimming at Q25 with fastp, clone calling with MiXCR) and kept in-frame beta chains. One record per CDR3 amino acid sequence lists the most common genes and DNA. The sample has 490,000 or so distinct CDR3 sequences on record, less than 20% of them singletons. The top ten constitute 45% to 50% of the sample. Sequencing was performed on blood. The source is a man aged 40-55 years with Graves' ophthalmopathy.

The V and J genes are TRBV20-1 and TRBJ1-2, with 12 bases that match TRBD1. Germline V gene sequence: CDR1 DFQATT, CDR2 SNEGSKA (reference sequence). CDR3 length: 16 residues. V dropped 0 bases and J dropped 8; count of bases not matched to a gene: 10. CDR3 sequence reads: CSAREGQGALTQGYTF. CDR3 DNA: TGCAGTGCTAGAGAGGGACAGGGGGCGTTGACTCAGGGCTACACCTTC.

This clonotype occurred many times. V and J are TRBV3-1 and TRBJ2-1; D might be TRBD1 (5 bases). Germline V gene data show CDR1 as LGHDT and CDR2 as YNNKEL (reference sequence). The V and J ends lost 0 bases and 8 bases respectively, with 14 bases between them. This CDR3 has 15 residues. The CDR3 DNA is TGTGCCAGCAGCCAAGATAGGGGTAGGGCTTATGAGCAGTTCTTC. Translating it yields CASSQDRGRAYEQFF.

A few counts support this clonotype. J is TRBJ1-2 and V is TRBV30, with D possibly TRBD1 on 5 matching bases. The CDR3 covers 15 residues. Germline V gene lookup returns CDR1 GTSNPN and CDR2 SVGIG (reference sequence). V was clipped by 3 bases and J by 5 bases, with 19 bases between them. CDR3 residues: CAWRPRNRGGYGYTF. In DNA form, the CDR3 reads TGTGCCTGGAGACCCAGGAATAGGGGTGGATATGGCTACACCTTC.

This rearrangement joins TRBV28 to TRBJ2-7; D unclear. The CDR3 runs to 14 residues. Per the germline V gene, CDR1 is MDHEN and CDR2 is SYDVKM. V lost 5 bases to trimming and J lost 5 bases, with 16 bases between them. The CDR3 sequence: CASSPYRKTHEQYF. In DNA, the CDR3 is TGTGCCAGCAGTCCCTACCGAAAGACCCACGAGCAGTACTTC.

This clonotype was detected a few times. The chain links TRBV19 to TRBJ1-1; D gene unclear. The V gene lost 2 bases and the J gene lost 0 bases, with 7 bases spanning the gap. The CDR3 is 14 amino acids. From germline, CDR1 is LNHDA and CDR2 SQIVND (reference sequence). CDR3 sequence (DNA): TGTGCCAGTAGTATAACCCCCTTGAACACTGAAGCTTTCTTT. Amino acid sequence: CASSITPLNTEAFF.

CDR3 in DNA: TGCAGCGCCCCGGGCCGAACCTCCTACAATGAGCAGTTCTTC. It encodes CSAPGRTSYNEQFF. The gene calls are TRBV29-1 and TRBJ2-1, with no clear D. With 7 bases removed from V and 0 bases from J, the gap between germline ends came to 13 bases. Germline CDR1 reads SQVTM; CDR2 reads ANQGSEA. This CDR3 spans 14 amino acids.

This clonotype was recorded a few times. The rearrangement links TRBV5-1 to TRBJ2-5, with TRBD2 identical over 7 bases. Germline V lookup: CDR1 SGHRS, CDR2 YFSETQ. J gave up 5 bases and V 0 bases, and 10 bases lay outside the gene matches. The CDR3 consists of 16 residues. CDR3 sequence (DNA): TGCGCCAGCAGCTTGGTAGCGGGCGCCCTTTGGGAGACCCAGTACTTC. Its translation: CASSLVAGALWETQYF.

The chain joins TRBV4-3 to TRBJ2-6, with TRBD1 matching over 7 bases. Germline V gene data show CDR1 as LGHNA and CDR2 as YSLEER. V shed 6 bases and J 2 bases; nucleotides not matched to a gene: 4. The CDR3 runs to 15 residues. The CDR3: CASSIQGPGANVLTF. As DNA, the CDR3 is TGCGCCAGCAGTATACAGGGGCCTGGGGCCAACGTCCTGACTTTC.

There are many counts of this clonotype. The CDR3 DNA reads as TGTGCCAGCAGTTTGAGCCCGAACACTGAAGCTTTCTTT. It codes for CASSLSPNTEAFF. V gene TRBV27 combines with J gene TRBJ1-1; D is undetermined. The CDR3 is 13 amino acids. Trimming pared 3 bases from V and 1 base from J, leaving 6 bases between. Germline CDR1 is MNHEY and CDR2 is SMNVEV (reference sequence).

To note about this clonotype: The germline gene is not matched at one end of the junction; a read error may be the cause. The J gene is TRBJ2-1, the V gene TRBV7-2; TRBD2 agrees at 9 bases. CDR1 SGHTA and CDR2 FQGNSA come from the germline V gene. The CDR3 is 15 residues long. CDR3 sequence reads: CASSFDSGSYDEQFF. The CDR3 bases are TGTGCCAGCAGCTTTGATAGCGGGAGCTACGATGAGCAGTTCTTC.

In this sample, this clonotype turned up once. V is TRBV30 and J is TRBJ1-2; a possible D gene is TRBD1 (5 bases). V lost 3 bases to trimming and J lost 5 bases, with 16 bases between them. This CDR3 has 14 amino acids. Per germline, CDR1 GTSNPN and CDR2 SVGIG (reference sequence). As DNA, the CDR3 is TGTGCCTGGAGGGCCGGGAGGGACCCTTATGGCTACACCTTC. Translated: CAWRAGRDPYGYTF.

The table lists this clonotype with a few counts. V and J are TRBV29-1 and TRBJ2-7; TRBD2 aligns across 12 bases. Germline V gene data show CDR1 as SQVTM and CDR2 as ANQGSEA. The CDR3 runs to 14 residues. V was clipped by 7 bases and J by 0 bases; unmatched bases: 4. CDR3 amino acids: CSAMTSGSSYEQYF. In DNA, the CDR3 is TGCAGCGCCATGACTAGCGGGAGCTCCTACGAGCAGTACTTC.

This clonotype was recorded a few times. The chain is built from TRBV6-2 or TRBV6-3 and TRBJ2-7, with D tentatively TRBD2 (5 bases). Trimming took off 8 bases at V and 3 bases at J, with 11 bases between the two ends. The length of the CDR3 is 12 residues. The germline CDR1 and CDR2 sequences are MNHEY and SVGEGT. The CDR3, as DNA: TGTGCCAGCCTCGGGAAGATCTACGAGCAGTACTTC. Protein sequence: CASLGKIYEQYF.

This clonotype was counted many times. The gene calls are TRBV28 and TRBJ2-7; D call uncertain. CDR3 length: 14 residues. The V and J ends lost 1 base and 5 bases respectively, with 12 bases between them. Germline V gene lookup returns CDR1 MDHEN and CDR2 SYDVKM. In DNA, the CDR3 is TGTGCCAGCAGTTTATTACTACTTCCGCACGAGCAGTACTTC. As protein: CASSLLLLPHEQYF.

This clonotype was observed many times. This chain links TRBV12-3 or TRBV12-4 with TRBJ2-5, with TRBD1 matching over 9 bases. J was trimmed by 2 bases and V by 6 bases; bases with no gene match: 7. This CDR3 contains 15 residues. The CDR3 is CASSLDRGIQETQYF. CDR3 bases: TGTGCCAGCAGCCTGGACAGGGGAATTCAAGAGACCCAGTACTTC.

This clonotype was counted between two and nine times. The chain recombines TRBV6-2 or TRBV6-3 with TRBJ2-3, with 10 positions matching TRBD2. The germline V gene encodes CDR1 MNHEY and CDR2 SVGEGT. The CDR3 is 15 amino acids. The CDR3 DNA follows: TGTGCTAGTCGGAGCGGGGGGGCCGGGACAGATACGCAGTATTTT. As protein: CASRSGGAGTDTQYF.

The chain has TRBV30 and TRBJ2-5, with unresolved D. Germline loops: CDR1 GTSNPN, CDR2 SVGIG (reference sequence). The CDR3 sequence is 14 residues long. With 4 bases removed from V and 2 bases from J, the gap between germline ends came to 14 bases. The CDR3 nucleotides are TGTGCCTGGAATCTCGCCCTACCTCAAGAGACCCAGTACTTC. It codes for CAWNLALPQETQYF.

For this clonotype: A much larger clone sits a single nucleotide away, making a read error possible. V gene TRBV9 combines with J gene TRBJ1-5; 9 positions agree with TRBD1. Germline CDR1 reads SGDLS; CDR2 reads YYNGEE. J was trimmed by 5 bases and V by 4 bases; bases with no gene match: 4. This CDR3 region has 14 residues. The CDR3 DNA reads TGTGCCAGCAGCAGGGGGGACAGGGATCAGCCCCAGCATTTT. Protein product: CASSRGDRDQPQHF.

This clonotype turned up a few times. The genes are TRBV7-8 and TRBJ2-2, with D possibly matching TRBD2 (6 bases). Germline CDR1 is SGHVS and CDR2 is FQNEAQ. The V end lost 6 bases, the J end lost 2 bases, and 19 bases lay between the germline ends. The CDR3 totals 17 residues. This CDR3 reads CASRRGGGALNTGELFF. CDR3 DNA sequence: TGTGCCAGCAGACGAGGTGGCGGGGCTCTTAACACCGGGGAGCTGTTTTTT. The whole variable domain, remainder taken from reference TRBV7-8 and TRBJ2-2, is GAGVSQSPRYKVAKRGQDVALRCDPISGHVSLFWYQQALGQGPEFLTYFQNEAQLDKSGLPSDRFFAERPEGSVSTLKIQRTQQEDSAVYLCASRRGGGALNTGELFFGEGSRLTVL.

This clonotype was seen only a few times. The chain is built from TRBV18 and TRBJ1-2, with D perhaps TRBD1 (6 bases). CDR3 size: 15 residues. The germline V gene has CDR1 KGHSH and CDR2 LQKENI. V lost 5 bases and J 7 bases, leaving 20 bases between the germline ends. In nucleotides, the CDR3 is TGTGCCAGCTCAACAGATTCACAGGGTATTCGTGGCTACACCTTC. Its protein is CASSTDSQGIRGYTF.

This clonotype was counted between two and nine times. The chain uses TRBV5-6 and TRBJ2-7, with D unresolved. The V gene lost 4 bases and the J gene lost 5 bases, with 16 bases spanning the gap. The CDR3 covers 14 residues. Germline V gene sequence: CDR1 SGHDT, CDR2 YYEEEE. The CDR3 region is CASSTGLRPNEQYF. CDR3 DNA: TGTGCCAGCAGCACCGGGCTGAGACCGAACGAGCAGTACTTC.

Ten or more counts support this clonotype. The rearrangement joins TRBV20-1 to TRBJ2-1; 7 bases align to TRBD2. The CDR3 consists of 14 residues. The trim removed 5 bases at V and 6 bases at J, leaving 10 bases unmatched. Germline V gives CDR1 DFQATT, CDR2 SNEGSKA (reference sequence). CDR3 sequence reads: CSASLGRELNEQFF. The DNA of the CDR3 is TGCAGTGCTTCACTGGGGCGGGAGCTCAATGAGCAGTTCTTC.

V usage is TRBV3-1 and J usage is TRBJ1-2; 7 nucleotides match TRBD1. The germline V gene encodes CDR1 LGHDT and CDR2 YNNKEL (reference sequence). This CDR3 region has 16 residues. V lost 3 bases to trimming and J lost 6 bases; unmatched junction nucleotides: 13. The CDR3 DNA reads as TGTGCCAGCAGCCACAGCAAGGGGGCAATGGGGGATGGCTACACCTTC. Protein sequence: CASSHSKGAMGDGYTF.

Comment on this clonotype: This may stem from a read error, because a much larger clone lies one nucleotide away. V and J are TRBV10-3 and TRBJ2-7, with D possibly TRBD1 on 5 matching bases. The CDR3 is 12 amino acids. The germline V and J ends were trimmed by 9 bases and 3 bases, with 12 bases remaining between them. Germline CDR1 ENHRY, CDR2 SYGVKD. The chain's CDR3 is CAILPGNYEQYF. DNA for the CDR3: TGTGCCATATTACCAGGGAACTACGAGCAGTACTTC.